This T cell receptor beta chain was recovered during a study of metastatic and nonmetastatic thyroid tumors. Study-wide findings and caveats: For both blood and tumor, malignant thyroid tumors reportedly showed significantly higher TCR beta diversity than benign nodules did.

No patient received treatment before thyroid surgery. Looked up from germline, CDR1 is SGHTA and CDR2 is FQGNSA. The CDR3 length is 14 residues. Trimming took off 3 bases at V and 7 bases at J, with 12 bases between the two ends. This clone has at least ten counts. The antigen is undetermined. TCRdb re-called the PCR reads with MiXCR. The table includes around 41,000 clones, roughly 14% detected once. The source is a female donor with papillary thyroid cancer or a benign thyroid nodule (not recorded which). Some clones in this sample may be carry-over from other donors' samples. The specimen was blood. J is TRBJ1-4 and V is TRBV7-2; no clear D gene. The CDR3 region is CASSFNSAGEKLFF. Here the CDR3 DNA reads TGTGCCAGCAGCTTCAATTCGGCGGGTGAAAAACTGTTTTTT.